This paragraph reports one TCR beta chain. There is no known antigen for this receptor. Per-base quality was not reported, and no clone a single base away is much larger than it. This sample was taken from a study of siplizumab effects on memory and regulatory T cells (dated by TCRdb to about 2019). With regard to the full study: The study looked at the effect of siplizumab, an anti-CD2 antibody, on alloreactive T-cell subsets in allogeneic mixed lymphocyte reactions made from human PBMCs.

Sorted unstimulated T cells and proliferating T cells recovered from mixed lymphocyte reactions underwent TCRbeta CDR3 sequencing. Fresh whole blood from some eleven HLA-typed healthy donors was used to isolate PBMCs. To map where alloreactive clones came from, unstimulated CD4+ regulatory T cells were FACS-sorted. Results the study describes overall, beyond this receptor: Whether proliferating Tregs from siplizumab cultures actually had suppressive function was not functionally confirmed. Siplizumab significantly reduced the cumulative frequency of alloreactive sequences traceable to unstimulated CD4+ memory T cells. Compared with memory T cells, unstimulated naive T cells appeared more diverse, and naive cells seemed to make a substantial contribution to the alloresponse. For roughly 75-97% of proliferating CD4+ or CD8+ clones, no naive or memory phenotype could be assigned. Because sequences at frequencies below about 10^-5 were poorly captured, only a minor fraction of alloreactive clones could be mapped back to unstimulated subsets. In reactions with siplizumab, an average of roughly 69% of mappable alloreactive CD4+ clones were Treg-derived, compared with 26.9% in control reactions.

The germline V gene gives CDR1 as KGHSH and CDR2 as LQKENI. Clipping removes 4 bases from V and 2 bases from J, with 8 as the unmatched junction base count. The CDR3 has 17 amino acids, counting the end cysteine and phenylalanine. CDR3 DNA only is kept here, 51 bases in frame from base 1. Library prep was done by the immunoSEQ multiplex PCR assay. Approximately 100,000 TCR templates per sample were assayed on the deep sequencing platform. Genomic DNA extracted from sorted T cells was used for TCRbeta CDR3 sequencing. Regarding the original processing steps: The R programming language was used for the clonal analysis of the TCRbeta CDR3 data. Alloreactive CD4+ and CD8+ clones were identified by comparing unstimulated samples to CFSE-low samples taken after the reaction. Regulatory or non-regulatory origin of alloreactive CD4+ clones was assigned by matching sequences to the sorted unstimulated Treg and non-Treg repertoires. TCRdb retrieved this table from immuneACCESS and kept in-frame rearrangements only. Not all clones are present; in checked studies, unresolved V genes account for under half, and no reason is known for the remainder. V and J calls plus clone size are reproduced from that table; the DNA served to infer D and trimming. The sample table holds roughly 100,000 clones, of which over 85% were seen once. About 0.62% of the sample goes to the ten largest clones.

The sequenced material came from Tregs sorted from blood. The chain uses TRBV18 and TRBJ2-5; the junction holds 12 bases that match TRBD1. The receptor's source is a human donor in good health. The DNA sequence is TGTGCCAGCTCACGACCCTGGGACAGGGGGCAGCAAGAGACCCAGTACTTC. This sequence encodes CASSRPWDRGQQETQYF.